The text below deals with one T cell receptor beta chain. Its antigen is undetermined. V lost 6 bases and J 4 bases, leaving 10 bases between the germline ends. The germline V gene has CDR1 LNHDA and CDR2 SQIVND (reference sequence). The CDR3 loop spans 13 amino acids. Sequencing used immunoSEQ multiplex PCR; TCRdb keeps in-frame clones, though not all of them. The sample records over 15,000 clones, 90% being singletons. The data are from a study of PD-1 blockade in classical Hodgkin lymphoma. Broader study findings: According to reports, newly diagnosed patients had lower baseline TCR diversity than healthy donors, and relapsed/refractory patients had lower baseline TCR diversity still.

Time point given: newly diagnosed, previously untreated cHL patient sample. Newly diagnosed, untreated classical Hodgkin lymphoma PBMCs served as comparison. Sequences were obtained from peripheral blood mononuclear cells (PBMCs). The chain combines TRBV19 with TRBJ2-1; no reliable D call. The receptor comes from a human donor with classical Hodgkin lymphoma. For the CDR3, the DNA is TGTGCCAGTAGGAGCACTCAGTACAATGAGCAGTTCTTC. This encodes CASRSTQYNEQFF.